The following is a TCR beta chain sequence with its context. Its antigen is not known. The sample originates from a study of PD-L1 blockade in urothelial cancer. Whole-study results and caveats: Pretreatment clonality of the blood TCR repertoire below the median was predictive of superior survival.

Time point indicated: pretreatment peripheral blood. Urothelial carcinoma affected the patients, and it was locally advanced or metastatic. Libraries were prepared by immunoSEQ multiplex PCR; TCRdb keeps only in-frame clonotypes and omits some of them. The sample holds about 72,000 clones; about 86% are singletons and the top ten take about 16%. This CDR3 contains 19 residues. Germline-derived CDR1 and CDR2 are LGHNA and YSLEER. With V trimmed by 0 bases and J by 0 bases, 7 bases remained unmatched. The starting material was PBMCs, obtained around atezolizumab (anti-PD-L1) treatment. The receptor's source is a man aged 60 to 75 with urothelial cancer. The J gene is TRBJ2-1, the V gene TRBV4-3; 11 bases match TRBD2. DNA of the CDR3: TGCGCCAGCAGCCAAGATATTCCTAGCGGGGGGTCCTCCTACAATGAGCAGTTCTTC. Encoded protein: CASSQDIPSGGSSYNEQFF.